These 18 T cell receptor beta chains share one sample of origin, sequenced in a study of shared clonotypes between healthy human individuals. CD45RO negativity and positive selection for CCR7 defined naive CD8 cells, a population that excluded terminally differentiated effector memory CD45RA+ cells. The table came from immunoSEQ multiplex PCR; TCRdb's copy has only in-frame clones and leaves some out. Among hundreds of thousands of clones, 90% to 97% were seen once, and the ten largest hold approximately 0.12%. Sequencing used naive CD8+ T cells sorted from blood. The origin of the receptors is a woman under 40 in good health.

The V and J genes are TRBV10-3 and TRBJ2-7, with TRBD1 matching 8 bases. Unmatched junction bases numbered 6, after V lost 4 bases and J lost 4 bases. Germline CDR1 ENHRY, CDR2 SYGVKD. The CDR3 covers 14 residues. The CDR3 spells CAISGGQALYEQYF. The CDR3 bases are TGTGCCATCAGTGGGGGACAGGCCCTGTACGAGCAGTACTTC.

The chain couples TRBV28 to TRBJ1-4; perhaps TRBD1 as D (5 bases). The CDR3 is made up of 14 amino acids. Germline V gene data show CDR1 as MDHEN and CDR2 as SYDVKM. Trimming left V 9 bases short and J 7 bases short, with 18 bases between. The CDR3 reads CASTSSGLGEKLFF. The CDR3 DNA is TGTGCCAGTACCTCTTCAGGGTTAGGTGAAAAACTGTTTTTT.

V gene TRBV2 combines with J gene TRBJ2-2; 8 bases map to TRBD2. Germline V gene sequence: CDR1 SNHLY, CDR2 FYNNEI. Trimming took 6 bases from V and 6 from J; bases not matched to a gene: 12. The CDR3 is 16 amino acids. The CDR3 loop reads CASSPGGGAVPGELFF. In DNA, the CDR3 is TGTGCCAGCAGCCCGGGGGGGGGCGCGGTTCCCGGGGAGCTGTTTTTT.

This clone was recorded once. The genes are TRBV7-2 and TRBJ2-7, with D maybe TRBD2 (5 bases). V lost 5 bases and J lost 2, with 10 bases in between. The CDR3 is 13 amino acids. The germline CDR1 and CDR2 sequences are SGHTA and FQGNSA. CDR3 sequence reads: CASSQEGAYEQYF. The CDR3 coding sequence is TGTGCCAGCAGCCAAGAGGGAGCCTACGAGCAGTACTTC.

The chain uses TRBV30 and TRBJ2-2, with D perhaps TRBD1 (6 bases). Germline values: CDR1 GTSNPN, CDR2 SVGIG (reference sequence). The germline V and J ends were trimmed by 7 bases and 4 bases, with 10 bases remaining between them. This CDR3 is 12 amino acids long. The CDR3 protein is CAFTGPTGELFF. DNA for the CDR3: TGTGCCTTTACAGGGCCCACCGGGGAGCTGTTTTTT. The full variable domain, with the rest looked up from reference TRBV30 and TRBJ2-2, is SQTIHQWPATLVQPVGSPLSLECTVEGTSNPNLYWYRQAAGRGLQLLFYSVGIGQISSEVPQNLSASRPQDRQFILSSKKLLLSDSGFYLCAFTGPTGELFFGEGSRLTVL.

V and J are TRBV29-1 and TRBJ2-1; D might be TRBD2 (5 bases). Trimming took 7 bases from V and 5 from J, leaving 9 bases between them. Germline V CDR1 and CDR2: SQVTM, ANQGSEA. The CDR3 loop spans 11 amino acids. CDR3 sequence (DNA): TGCAGCGCCGGGGTAGACAATGAGCAGTTCTTC. Translating gives CSAGVDNEQFF.

The V gene is TRBV10-1, the J gene TRBJ2-3, with a tentative D call TRBD2 (5 bases). V was pared by 3 bases and J by 2 bases, with 12 bases between. This CDR3 is built from 15 residues. CDR1 is WNHNN and CDR2 is SYGVQD in the germline V gene (reference sequence). The CDR3 loop reads CASSDGSFSTDTQYF. Here the CDR3 DNA reads TGCGCCAGCAGTGATGGGAGTTTTTCCACAGATACGCAGTATTTT.

The chain uses TRBV5-1 and TRBJ2-5, with 9 bases matching TRBD1. With 2 bases clipped from V and 3 bases from J, the junction kept 8 bases outside the gene matches. CDR3 size: 16 residues. CDR1 is SGHRS, CDR2 YFSETQ, per germline. The CDR3 spells CASSFLDRGVEETQYF. For the CDR3, the DNA is TGCGCCAGCAGCTTCCTGGACAGGGGAGTCGAAGAGACCCAGTACTTC.

The V gene is TRBV6-6, the J gene TRBJ2-1, with 15 bases identical to TRBD2. The CDR3 is 16 amino acids. With 7 bases clipped from V and 5 bases from J, the junction kept 6 bases outside the gene matches. CDR1 MNHNY and CDR2 SVGAGI come from the germline V gene (reference sequence). The CDR3 here is CASIGLAGGPHNEQFF. The CDR3 bases are TGTGCCAGCATCGGACTAGCGGGAGGGCCCCACAATGAGCAGTTCTTC.

The V call is TRBV28, the J call TRBJ1-3, with D hard to call. Germline-derived CDR1 and CDR2 are MDHEN and SYDVKM. This CDR3 comprises 13 residues. Trimming took off 4 bases at V and 1 base at J, with 5 bases between the two ends. CDR3 in DNA: TGTGCCAGCAGTTCTTATTCTGGAAACACCATATATTTT. Protein product: CASSSYSGNTIYF.

This clone was seen once. The genes are TRBV19 and TRBJ2-7, with TRBD2 matching over 9 bases. Germline CDR1 LNHDA, CDR2 SQIVND (reference sequence). J was trimmed by 6 bases and V by 7 bases; bases with no gene match: 13. This CDR3 is built from 15 residues. The CDR3 protein is CASTSLAGNQREQYF. The DNA for the CDR3 is TGTGCCAGTACGTCACTAGCGGGCAATCAGCGCGAGCAGTACTTC.

V usage is TRBV14 and J usage is TRBJ2-7; 11 bases align to TRBD2. Germline trimming cut 1 base from V and 0 bases from J; bases unmatched to any gene: 2. This CDR3 comprises 16 residues. Germline V gives CDR1 SGHDN, CDR2 FVKESK. CDR3 bases: TGTGCCAGCAGCCAAGCCGGGACTAGCGGCTCCTACGAGCAGTACTTC. Residues: CASSQAGTSGSYEQYF.

This clone was recorded once. The chain links TRBV2 to TRBJ2-4; 10 bases match TRBD2. CDR1 and CDR2 from the germline V gene are SNHLY and FYNNEI. CDR3 length: 17 amino acids. The J segment lost 3 bases and the V segment lost 4 bases, leaving 9 bases of the junction unmatched. The CDR3 nucleotides read TGTGCCAGCAGTGTAACCCTAGCGGGAGTGGTCAAAAACATTCAGTACTTC. Residues: CASSVTLAGVVKNIQYF.

This clone was recorded once. This chain links TRBV5-6 with TRBJ1-6; 8 bases agree with TRBD1. Losses at the gene ends were 0 bases for V and 8 bases for J; bases not matched to a gene: 4. This CDR3 region has 15 residues. CDR1 is SGHDT and CDR2 is YYEEEE in the germline V gene. CDR3 residues: CASSLGTGTYSPLHF. The CDR3 coding sequence is TGTGCCAGCAGCTTGGGGACAGGGACCTATTCACCCCTCCACTTT.

The chain uses TRBV19 and TRBJ2-5; no firm D call. The CDR3 extends over 13 amino acids. V dropped 4 bases and J dropped 2 bases, with 8 bases sitting between them. Germline CDR1 reads LNHDA; CDR2 reads SQIVND (reference sequence). Here the CDR3 reads CASSTVIQETQYF. The DNA for the CDR3 is TGTGCCAGTAGTACTGTTATACAAGAGACCCAGTACTTC.

CDR3 in DNA: TGTGCCAGCAGCTTCAGACAGATGGATGGCTACACCTTC. This codes for CASSFRQMDGYTF. The chain is built from TRBV7-9 and TRBJ1-2, with D possibly being TRBD1 (5 bases). V lost 3 bases, J lost 6 bases, and 11 bases lay in between. This CDR3 is built from 13 residues. Germline CDR1 SEHNR, CDR2 FQNEAQ (reference sequence).

The CDR3, as DNA: TGTGCCAGCAGCTCCCGGGAGGACAGGTCTGGGGCCAACGTCCTGACTTTC. Translation: CASSSREDRSGANVLTF. This sequence joins TRBV7-9 and TRBJ2-6; either TRBD1 or TRBD2 may fit D (7 bases each). V lost 4 bases and J lost 1, with 14 bases in between. Germline CDR1 reads SEHNR; CDR2 reads FQNEAQ (reference sequence). CDR3 length: 17 residues.

The CDR3 sequence is CASSVAPYHQPQHF. CDR3 DNA: TGTGCCAGCAGCGTCGCCCCATACCATCAGCCCCAGCATTTT. V and J are TRBV5-6 and TRBJ1-5; D gene unclear. The CDR3 runs 14 residues. With 4 bases removed from V and 5 bases from J, the gap between germline ends came to 13 bases. CDR1 and CDR2 from the germline V gene are SGHDT and YYEEEE.